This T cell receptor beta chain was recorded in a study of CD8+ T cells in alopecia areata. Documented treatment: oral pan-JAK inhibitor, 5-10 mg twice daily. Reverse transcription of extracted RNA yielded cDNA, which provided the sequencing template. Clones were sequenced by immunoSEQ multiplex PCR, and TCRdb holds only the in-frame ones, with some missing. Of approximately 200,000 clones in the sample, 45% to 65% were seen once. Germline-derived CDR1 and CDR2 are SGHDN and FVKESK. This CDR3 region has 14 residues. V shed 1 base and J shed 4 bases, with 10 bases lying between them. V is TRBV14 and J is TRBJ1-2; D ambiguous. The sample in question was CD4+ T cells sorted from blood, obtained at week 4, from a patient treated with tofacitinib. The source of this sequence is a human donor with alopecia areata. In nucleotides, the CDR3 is TGTGCCAGCAGCCAAGCCGCCTCTTTCTATGGCTACACCTTC. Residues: CASSQAASFYGYTF.